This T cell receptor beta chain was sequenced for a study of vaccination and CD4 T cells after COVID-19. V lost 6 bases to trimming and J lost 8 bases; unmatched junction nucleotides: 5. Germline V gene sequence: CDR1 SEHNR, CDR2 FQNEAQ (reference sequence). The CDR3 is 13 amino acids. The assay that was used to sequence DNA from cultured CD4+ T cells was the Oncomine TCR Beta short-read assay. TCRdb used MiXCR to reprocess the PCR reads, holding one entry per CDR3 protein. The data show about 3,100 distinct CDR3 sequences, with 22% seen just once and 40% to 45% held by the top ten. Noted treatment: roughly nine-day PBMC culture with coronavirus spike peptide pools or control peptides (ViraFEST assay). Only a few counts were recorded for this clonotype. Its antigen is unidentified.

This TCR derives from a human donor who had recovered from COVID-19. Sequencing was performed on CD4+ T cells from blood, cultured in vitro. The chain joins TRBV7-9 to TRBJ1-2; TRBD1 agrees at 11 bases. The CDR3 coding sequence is TGTGCCAGCAGTGGACAGGGGGCGGGGGGCTACACCTTC. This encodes CASSGQGAGGYTF.